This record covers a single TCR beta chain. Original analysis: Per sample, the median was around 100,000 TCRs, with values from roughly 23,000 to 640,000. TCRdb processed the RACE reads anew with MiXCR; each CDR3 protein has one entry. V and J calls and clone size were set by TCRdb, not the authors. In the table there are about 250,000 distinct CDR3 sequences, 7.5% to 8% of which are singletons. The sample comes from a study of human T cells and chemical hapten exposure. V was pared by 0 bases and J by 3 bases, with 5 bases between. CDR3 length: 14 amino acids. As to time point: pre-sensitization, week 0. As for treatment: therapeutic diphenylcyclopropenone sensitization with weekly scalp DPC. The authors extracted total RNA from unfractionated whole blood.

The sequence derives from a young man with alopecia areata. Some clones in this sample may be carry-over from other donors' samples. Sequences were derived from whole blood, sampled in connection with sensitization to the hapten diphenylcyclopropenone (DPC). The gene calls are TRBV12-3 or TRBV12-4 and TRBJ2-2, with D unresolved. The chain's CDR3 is CASSLATYTGELFF. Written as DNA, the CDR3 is TGTGCCAGCAGTTTAGCTACTTACACCGGGGAGCTGTTTTTT.